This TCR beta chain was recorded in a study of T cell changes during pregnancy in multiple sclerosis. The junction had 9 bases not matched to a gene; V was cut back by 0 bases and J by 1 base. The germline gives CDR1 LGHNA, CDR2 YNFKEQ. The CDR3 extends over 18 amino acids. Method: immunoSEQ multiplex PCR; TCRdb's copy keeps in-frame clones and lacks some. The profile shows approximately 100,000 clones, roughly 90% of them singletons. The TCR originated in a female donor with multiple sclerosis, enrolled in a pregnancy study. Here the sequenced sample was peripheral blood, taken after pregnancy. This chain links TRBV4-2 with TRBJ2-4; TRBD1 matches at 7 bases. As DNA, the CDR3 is TGTGCCAGCAGCCAAGATTCCACAGGGGAGTGGGCCAAAAACATTCAGTACTTC. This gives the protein CASSQDSTGEWAKNIQYF.